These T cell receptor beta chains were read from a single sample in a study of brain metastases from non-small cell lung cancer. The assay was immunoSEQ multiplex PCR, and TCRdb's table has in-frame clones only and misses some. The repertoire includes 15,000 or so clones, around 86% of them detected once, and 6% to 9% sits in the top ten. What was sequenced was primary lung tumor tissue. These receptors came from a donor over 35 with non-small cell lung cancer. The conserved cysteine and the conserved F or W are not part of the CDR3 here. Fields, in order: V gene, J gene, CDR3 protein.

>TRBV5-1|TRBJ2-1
ASSLGTDLSYNEQF
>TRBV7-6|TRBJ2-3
ASSLLGQYS
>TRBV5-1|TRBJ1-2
ASSSGENYGYT
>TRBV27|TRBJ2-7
ASSLPGQGENYEQY
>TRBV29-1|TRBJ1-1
SVVGEDMNTEAF
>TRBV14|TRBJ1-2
ASSQDHYRHRSYGYT
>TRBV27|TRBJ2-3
ASLKQGKSTDTQY
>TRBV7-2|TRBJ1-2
ASGLRNRLANYGYT
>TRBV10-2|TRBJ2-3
ANGQGPTNTQY
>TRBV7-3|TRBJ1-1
ASSLNRGMGNTEAF
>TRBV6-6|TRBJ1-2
ASSYMGEDYGYT
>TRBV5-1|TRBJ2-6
ASSLGGAGANVLT
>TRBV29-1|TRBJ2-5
SVPFGGRETQY
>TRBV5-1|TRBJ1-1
ASSLGGTALTEAF
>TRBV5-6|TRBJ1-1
ASSLGREAF
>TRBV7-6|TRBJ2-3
ASSLSLAGGVNTQY
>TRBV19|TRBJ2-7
ASSMIWTEFSYEQY
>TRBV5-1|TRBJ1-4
ASSLGQGGEKLF
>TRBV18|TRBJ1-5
ASSPPGGSVGNQPQH
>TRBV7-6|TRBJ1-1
ASSTLTGPTEAF
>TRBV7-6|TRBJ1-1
ASSLGRGVVTEAF
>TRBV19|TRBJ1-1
ASSRYSVNTEAF
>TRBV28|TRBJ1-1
ASSSWGPAGTEAF
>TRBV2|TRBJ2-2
ASAITGPDTGELF
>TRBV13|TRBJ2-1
ASTDQGGADNEQF
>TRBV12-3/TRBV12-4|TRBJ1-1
ASTYRKFTEAF
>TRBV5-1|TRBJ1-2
ATSGTGGMFGGYT
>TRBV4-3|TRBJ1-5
ASSQDGQGNQPQH
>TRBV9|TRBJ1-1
ASDQGGNTEAF
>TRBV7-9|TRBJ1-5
ASSLTNQPQH
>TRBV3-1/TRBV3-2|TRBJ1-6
ASNHIQSASPLH
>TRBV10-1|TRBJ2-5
ASSESGRQETQY
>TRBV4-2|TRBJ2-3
ASSPGRDTQY
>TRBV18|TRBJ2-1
ASSPKLLAGGGEQF
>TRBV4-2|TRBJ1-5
ASSPTPTYGDQPQH
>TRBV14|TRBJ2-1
ASSQDVSGLALVEQF
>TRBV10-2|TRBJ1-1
ASSDPQGGNTEAF
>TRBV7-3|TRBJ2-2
ASSLAISGGGELF
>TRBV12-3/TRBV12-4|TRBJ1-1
AGQRGRNTEAF
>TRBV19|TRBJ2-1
ASSIRSSGEQF
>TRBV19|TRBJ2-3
ASSIGRTDTQY
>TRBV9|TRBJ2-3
ASSLGAGRTDTQY
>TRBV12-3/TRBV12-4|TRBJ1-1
ASSRDRNTEAF
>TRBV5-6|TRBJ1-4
ASSLGLGATNEKLF
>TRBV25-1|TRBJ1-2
ASSEDRGWGGYT
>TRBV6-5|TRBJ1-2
ASSYDGLRGGYGYT
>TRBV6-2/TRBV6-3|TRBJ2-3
ASSPWTSPDTQY
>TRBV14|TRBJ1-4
ASSQGRLTGPLNEKLF